This T cell receptor (beta chain) was retrieved from a study of blood T cells in healthy people across ages. Findings and caveats of the study: The unknown donor CMV status may have confounded expanded clonotype changes.

CDR3 length: 14 residues. Trimming left V 4 bases short and J 0 bases short, with 9 bases between. Germline-derived CDR1 and CDR2 are SGHRS and YFSETQ. Note on this clonotype: Its antigen is still unknown.

A second PCR, run for roughly 7 to 11 cycles, used a sample-barcoded 5' primer plus a J-beta primer mix. From the 5' RACE reads, TCRdb called clonotypes with MiXCR, one entry per CDR3 protein. The sample consists of around 1,500,000 distinct CDR3 sequences, roughly 30% of them appearing once. The material sequenced was blood. This receptor was identified in a woman in her 30s in good health. The chain uses TRBV5-1 and TRBJ2-3; D not certain. The CDR3 DNA is TGCGCCAGCAGCACTGGGGAAAGCACAGATACGCAGTATTTT. Its protein is CASSTGESTDTQYF.